The clone carrying this T cell receptor beta chain came up a few times. What it binds is not known. The source of the sample is a study of T cell repertoires in cytomegalovirus infection. Study-wide results and limits: There were HLA-C-restricted CMV-specific TCR beta clonotypes dominating the ex vivo response.

Germline CDR1 SGHDT, CDR2 YYEEEE. The CDR3 length is 12 residues. V was shortened by 0 bases and J by 7 bases, with 7 bases between the two germline ends. Via MiXCR, TCRdb re-called the reads, giving one row per CDR3 protein. The sample consists of 100,000 to 150,000 distinct CDR3 sequences, about 31% of them appearing once. The sample here was CD8+ T cells from cultured PBMCs, taken from culture after CMV antigen stimulation. The receptor comes from a human donor in good health (CMV status not recorded). Some clones in this sample may be carry-over from other donors' samples. The chain couples TRBV5-6 to TRBJ1-1; tentative D call: TRBD1 (5 bases). The CDR3 nucleotides are TGTGCCAGCAGCTTGGCCACAGGTGAAGCTTTCTTT. Its protein is CASSLATGEAFF. Complete variable domain (other parts from reference TRBV5-6 and TRBJ1-1): DAGVTQSPTHLIKTRGQQVTLRCSPKSGHDTVSWYQQALGQGPQFIFQYYEEEERQRGNFPDRFSGHQFPNYSSELNVNALLLGDSALYLCASSLATGEAFFGQGTRLTVV.